Many counts were recorded for the clone carrying this T cell receptor (beta chain). The time point denotes: newly diagnosed GD, antithyroid drugs for less than 3 months. Making the TCR library involved RNA that had been extracted from PBMCs. TCR beta libraries were built with iRepertoire HTBI primers and Arm-PCR of CDR3 regions. TCRdb fed the multiplex PCR reads into MiXCR, producing one record per CDR3 protein. The table records fewer than 500,000 distinct CDR3 sequences, about a sixth of them present only once. These data belong to a study of regulatory T cells in long-lasting Graves disease. Per germline, CDR1 LGHDT and CDR2 YNNKEL (reference sequence). V shed 4 bases and J 5 bases; nucleotides not matched to a gene: 5. There are 14 residues in the CDR3. The same sample was also used in a study of T cells in Graves' hyperthyroidism and ophthalmopathy. That work adds: Researchers found most expanded thyroid clonotypes above 0.001 in blood as well.

The sequenced sample was peripheral blood mononuclear cells (PBMCs), obtained at new diagnosis, from a patient treated with antithyroid drugs. The source of this sequence is a man aged 35-49 years with Graves disease. The V and J genes are TRBV3-1 and TRBJ2-1; 7 nucleotides line up with TRBD1. CDR3 DNA sequence: TGTGCCAGCAGCCTCTGGGACAGCAACAATGAGCAGTTCTTC. It is translated as CASSLWDSNNEQFF.